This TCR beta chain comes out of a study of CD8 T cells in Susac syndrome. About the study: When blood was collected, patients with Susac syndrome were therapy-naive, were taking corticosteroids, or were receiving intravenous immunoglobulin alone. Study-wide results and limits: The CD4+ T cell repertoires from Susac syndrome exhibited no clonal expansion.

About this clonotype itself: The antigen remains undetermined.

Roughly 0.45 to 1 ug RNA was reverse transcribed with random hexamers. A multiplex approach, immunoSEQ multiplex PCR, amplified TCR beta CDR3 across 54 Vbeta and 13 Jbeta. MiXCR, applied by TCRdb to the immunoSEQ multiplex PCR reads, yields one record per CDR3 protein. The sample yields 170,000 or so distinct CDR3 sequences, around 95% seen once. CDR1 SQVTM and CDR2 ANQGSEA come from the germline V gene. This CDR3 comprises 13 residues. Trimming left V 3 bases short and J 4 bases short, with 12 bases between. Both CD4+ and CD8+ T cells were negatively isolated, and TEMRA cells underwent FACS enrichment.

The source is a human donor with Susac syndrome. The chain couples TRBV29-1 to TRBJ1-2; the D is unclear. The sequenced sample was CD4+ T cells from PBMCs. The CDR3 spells CSVDEASTYGYTF. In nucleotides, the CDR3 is TGCAGCGTTGATGAGGCCAGTACCTATGGCTACACCTTC.